These 15 T cell receptor beta chains originate from one sample sequenced in a study of shared T cell receptors in the human thymus. Only in-frame clones appear in the TCRdb table, and some are missing; sequencing was by immunoSEQ multiplex PCR. The sample records 500,000 to 750,000 clones, roughly 90% being singletons. These data also formed part of another study, on human thymus T cells.

The sequenced sample consisted of thymocytes. Source of these receptors: a boy younger than two with a congenital heart defect.

The chain uses TRBV5-6 and TRBJ2-4; the match to TRBD1 covers 7 bases. In germline, CDR1 is SGHDT, CDR2 YYEEEE. The CDR3 has 17 residues. V shed 6 bases and J 3 bases; nucleotides not matched to a gene: 15. CDR3: CASTRTGPIPIKNIQYF. As DNA, the CDR3 is TGTGCCAGCACTAGGACAGGCCCTATACCGATCAAAAACATTCAGTACTTC.

The gene calls are TRBV7-9 and TRBJ2-7; 7 positions agree with TRBD1. Germline assignment: CDR1 SEHNR and CDR2 FQNEAQ (reference sequence). The ends lost 0 bases at V and 5 bases at J; junction bases unmatched: 10. The CDR3 is 16 residues long. Here the CDR3 reads CASSLAGDSIIDEQYF. CDR3 nucleotide sequence: TGTGCCAGCAGCTTAGCCGGGGACAGTATTATCGACGAGCAGTACTTC.

The rearrangement links TRBV29-1 to TRBJ2-1; 7 bases line up with TRBD1. The ends lost 4 bases at V and 9 bases at J; junction bases unmatched: 3. The CDR3 totals 11 residues. Germline V gives CDR1 SQVTM, CDR2 ANQGSEA. Written as DNA, the CDR3 is TGCAGCGTTGGTACAGGGGCTGAGCAGTTCTTC. Translated: CSVGTGAEQFF.

Here the CDR3 DNA reads TGCGCCAGCAGCCAAGTTCGCGGACTAGCGGGAAGAGACAATGAGCAGTTCTTC. It translates to CASSQVRGLAGRDNEQFF. The genes are TRBV4-1 and TRBJ2-1, with 12 bases that match TRBD2. Per germline, CDR1 MGHRA and CDR2 YSYEKL. J gave up 5 bases and V 1 base, and 9 bases lay outside the gene matches. The CDR3 spans 18 residues.

The rearrangement joins TRBV27 to TRBJ1-5, with 8 nucleotides matching TRBD1. The CDR3 is 16 amino acids. CDR1 MNHEY and CDR2 SMNVEV come from the germline V gene (reference sequence). V dropped 3 bases and J dropped 7; count of bases not matched to a gene: 11. For the CDR3, the DNA is TGTGCCAGCAGTTTGTGGTCAGGGGGCGGAGGCCAGCCCCAGCATTTT. As protein: CASSLWSGGGGQPQHF.

The chain joins TRBV11-2 to TRBJ1-3; a possible D gene is TRBD1 (6 bases). CDR3 size: 18 residues. Per the germline V gene, CDR1 is SGHAT and CDR2 is FQNNGV. V lost 0 bases, J lost 0 bases, and 15 bases lay in between. The chain's CDR3 is CASSLDKNRDTSGNTIYF. The DNA for the CDR3 is TGTGCCAGCAGCTTAGATAAGAACAGGGACACCTCTGGAAACACCATATATTTT.

On this clone itself: Within the sample, other DNA sequences also encode this same CDR3. The chain couples TRBV27 to TRBJ2-7; 9 bases are shared with TRBD2. Per the germline V gene, CDR1 is MNHEY and CDR2 is SMNVEV (reference sequence). This CDR3 spans 14 amino acids. Unmatched junction bases numbered 2, after V lost 3 bases and J lost 2 bases. Here the CDR3 DNA reads TGTGCCAGCAGTTTGGCGGGAGGGACCTACGAGCAGTACTTC. It yields the protein CASSLAGGTYEQYF.

This chain links TRBV14 with TRBJ2-7, with 10 bases that match TRBD2. The germline V gene encodes CDR1 SGHDN and CDR2 FVKESK. This CDR3 region has 16 residues. The junction had 6 bases not matched to a gene; V was cut back by 0 bases and J by 4 bases. Here the CDR3 reads CASSQEPSSGRYEQYF. CDR3 nucleotide sequence: TGTGCCAGCAGCCAAGAGCCCTCTAGCGGGAGATACGAGCAGTACTTC.

The chain couples TRBV6-5 to TRBJ2-5; D ambiguous. The germline V gene has CDR1 MNHEY and CDR2 SVGAGI. V lost 4 bases, J lost 2 bases, and 8 bases lay in between. The CDR3 is made up of 13 amino acids. The CDR3 here is CASSSPRQETQYF. Written as DNA, the CDR3 is TGTGCCAGCAGTTCCCCCCGGCAAGAGACCCAGTACTTC.

This clone has only one observation. It is likely a read error, because the conserved phenylalanine at the end of the CDR3 is missing. No DNA is shown, since the ends of the CDR3 on it are uncertain; the CDR3 is the one TCRdb lists. The chain links TRBV6-4 to TRBJ1-2; the DNA was not used to check the table's D call, TRBD1. CDR1 and CDR2 (germline): MRHNA, SNTAGT. The CDR3 is 10 residues long, ends included. The CDR3 loop reads CASSEGRVLV.

The chain recombines TRBV6-5 with TRBJ2-7, with D possibly TRBD1 on 7 matching bases. This CDR3 has 15 residues. Trimming removed 6 bases at V and 0 bases at J, with 15 bases between. Germline values: CDR1 MNHEY, CDR2 SVGAGI. CDR3 amino acids: CASSQGGHRSYEQYF. The DNA for the CDR3 is TGTGCCAGCAGCCAGGGGGGACACCGCTCCTACGAGCAGTACTTC.

This chain uses TRBV11-2 with TRBJ2-3, with 9 positions matching TRBD2. Unmatched junction bases numbered 15, after V lost 3 bases and J lost 2 bases. CDR1 is SGHAT and CDR2 is FQNNGV in the germline V gene. There are 19 residues in the CDR3. CDR3 sequence reads: CASSFGSSGRKTPTDTQYF. For the CDR3, the DNA is TGTGCCAGCAGCTTCGGTTCCAGCGGGAGGAAGACTCCCACAGATACGCAGTATTTT.

The V call is TRBV2, the J call TRBJ2-2; D gene ambiguous. Germline V gene sequence: CDR1 SNHLY, CDR2 FYNNEI. CDR3 length: 15 residues. Trimming removed 1 base at V and 5 bases at J, with 11 bases between. CDR3 coding DNA: TGTGCCAGCAGTGAAGGGCCACCCTGGACCGGGGAGCTGTTTTTT. Amino acid sequence: CASSEGPPWTGELFF.

The chain combines TRBV4-1 with TRBJ2-1, with D maybe TRBD1 (6 bases). The germline V and J ends were trimmed by 4 bases and 1 base, with 8 bases remaining between them. CDR3 length: 14 amino acids. CDR1 is MGHRA, CDR2 YSYEKL, per germline. The CDR3 bases are TGCGCCAGCAGCCGGGGGCTTTCCTACAATGAGCAGTTCTTC. The encoded protein is CASSRGLSYNEQFF.

J is TRBJ2-1 and V is TRBV9; TRBD2 aligns across 8 bases. The junction had 8 bases not matched to a gene; V was cut back by 6 bases and J by 0 bases. Germline-derived CDR1 and CDR2 are SGDLS and YYNGEE. The CDR3 has 16 amino acids. The CDR3 coding sequence is TGTGCCAGCACTCGGACTAGCCGGAGCTCCTACAATGAGCAGTTCTTC. Its translation is CASTRTSRSSYNEQFF.